The present entry profiles one TCR beta chain with its context. Its antigen is as yet unknown. Each donor was a healthy Caucasian individual from Russia, aged roughly 6 to 95. Per-sample yields of isolated PBMCs were at least 6 million. This sample was taken from a study of blood T cells in healthy people across ages. General study points: Among long-lived donors, naive CD4+ cells were more numerous and diversity higher than in aged donors.

Sample-barcoded 5' priming and a J-beta primer mix drove a second PCR of 7 to 11 cycles. Each cDNA molecule was tagged by a template-switch adaptor that had 12 random nucleotides. Using its own MiXCR run on the 5' RACE reads, TCRdb lists one record per CDR3 protein. Among 660,000 or so distinct CDR3 sequences listed, about 53% were seen once. Sequencing input: blood. This sequence was found in a man aged 55 to 70 in good health.

CDR3 region: CASREQGYNEQFF. CDR3 nucleotide sequence: TGCGCCAGCAGGGAACAGGGATACAATGAGCAGTTCTTC. The V and J genes are TRBV5-1 and TRBJ2-1; D is perhaps TRBD1 (6 bases). The CDR3 is 13 amino acids. CDR1 is SGHRS and CDR2 is YFSETQ in the germline V gene. V shed 5 bases and J shed 4 bases, with 10 bases lying between them.